Below, 24 T cell receptor beta chains from the same sample are listed, as sequenced in a study of shared clonotypes between healthy human individuals. The method was immunoSEQ multiplex PCR; TCRdb's version includes in-frame clones alone and lacks a portion of them. This sample carries 650,000 to 750,000 clones, less than 80% of them seen once, and the ten largest clones take about 1.7%. Source material: memory CD4+ T cells sorted from blood. Subset: CD45RA-negative fraction. These receptors came from a woman in her 30s in good health.

The chain carries TRBV25-1 and TRBJ2-1; D is possibly TRBD1 (7 bases). CDR3 length: 16 residues. V shed 3 bases and J shed 1 base, with 13 bases lying between them. Germline assignment: CDR1 MGHDK and CDR2 SYGVNS. The CDR3 sequence: CASSDGGTVSYNEQFF. The CDR3 DNA follows: TGTGCCAGCAGTGATGGCGGGACAGTGTCCTACAATGAGCAGTTCTTC.

This clone has just one count. CDR3: CASSQEVGTGDGLSGANVLTF. The CDR3 DNA sequence: TGTGCCAGCAGCCAAGAGGTGGGGACAGGGGATGGTTTATCTGGGGCCAACGTCCTGACTTTC. V and J are TRBV14 and TRBJ2-6; 10 positions match TRBD1. The germline gives CDR1 SGHDN, CDR2 FVKESK. The V segment lost 0 bases and the J segment 1 base; nucleotides outside the gene matches: 12. The CDR3 sequence is 21 residues long. Full variable domain (missing parts from reference TRBV14 and TRBJ2-6): EAGVTQFPSHSVIEKGQTVTLRCDPISGHDNLYWYRRVMGKEIKFLLHFVKESKQDESGMPNNRFLAERTGGTYSTLKVQPAELEDSGVYFCASSQEVGTGDGLSGANVLTFGAGSRLTVL.

The chain recombines TRBV11-2 with TRBJ2-1, with a tentative D call TRBD2 (7 bases). V was trimmed by 2 bases and J by 7 bases, leaving 15 bases between them. This CDR3 comprises 15 residues. Germline lookup yields CDR1 SGHAT and CDR2 FQNNGV. DNA of the CDR3: TGTGCCAGCAGCTTAAGGGGGGGAGTGGGGAATGAGCAGTTCTTC. This gives the protein CASSLRGGVGNEQFF.

Details on this clone: Other DNA sequences from this sample encode an identical CDR3 as well. The chain has TRBV29-1 and TRBJ2-3; the D call may be TRBD1 or TRBD2 (6 bases each). This CDR3 region has 14 residues. The germline V gene has CDR1 SQVTM and CDR2 ANQGSEA. The germline V and J ends were trimmed by 7 bases and 0 bases, with 14 bases remaining between them. The CDR3 here is CSARTGASTDTQYF. The CDR3 DNA is TGCAGCGCCCGGACGGGGGCCAGCACAGATACGCAGTATTTT.

V gene TRBV5-4 combines with J gene TRBJ2-3; D ambiguous. The CDR3 runs 14 residues. Trimming left V 0 bases short and J 6 bases short, with 11 bases between. Germline lookup yields CDR1 SGHNT and CDR2 YYREEE (reference sequence). The CDR3 loop reads CASSLGQAPDTQYF. The DNA of the CDR3 is TGTGCCAGCAGCTTGGGTCAAGCGCCGGATACGCAGTATTTT.

The chain has TRBV6-5 and TRBJ2-7; 11 bases are a match to TRBD2. The CDR3 sequence is 15 residues long. Germline V gives CDR1 MNHEY, CDR2 SVGAGI. With 2 bases clipped from V and 4 bases from J, the junction kept 4 bases outside the gene matches. Written as DNA, the CDR3 is TGTGCCAGCAGTTACAGTAGCGGGAGGGGGTACGAGCAGTACTTC. Amino acid sequence: CASSYSSGRGYEQYF.

The chain carries TRBV6-5 and TRBJ2-4; D possibly uses TRBD1 or TRBD2 (6 bases each). From germline, CDR1 is MNHEY and CDR2 SVGAGI. Trimming took off 6 bases at V and 0 bases at J, with 12 bases between the two ends. The CDR3 length is 15 residues. The CDR3 protein is CASRPEGGAKNIQYF. In nucleotides, the CDR3 is TGTGCCAGCAGACCCGAGGGGGGAGCCAAAAACATTCAGTACTTC.

The chain employs TRBV2 and TRBJ1-5; 10 bases fit TRBD1. The ends lost 6 bases at V and 6 bases at J; junction bases unmatched: 5. The CDR3 is 14 residues long. Germline-derived CDR1 and CDR2 are SNHLY and FYNNEI. As DNA, the CDR3 is TGTGCCAGCAGGGGACAGGGGATTTTTCAGCCCCAGCATTTT. This codes for CASRGQGIFQPQHF.

The V gene is TRBV18, the J gene TRBJ2-4, with 11 bases that match TRBD2. With V trimmed by 1 base and J by 0 bases, 2 bases remained unmatched. Per germline, CDR1 KGHSH and CDR2 LQKENI. CDR3 size: 17 residues. CDR3 residues: CASSPRGLAVAKNIQYF. The CDR3 DNA is TGTGCCAGCTCACCACGGGGACTAGCGGTAGCCAAAAACATTCAGTACTTC. The entire variable domain, with the rest obtained from reference TRBV18 and TRBJ2-4, is as follows: NAGVMQNPRHLVRRRGQEARLRCSPMKGHSHVYWYRQLPEEGLKFMVYLQKENIIDESGMPKERFSAEFPKEGPSILRIQQVVRGDSAAYFCASSPRGLAVAKNIQYFGAGTRLSVL.

The chain is built from TRBV27 and TRBJ2-7, with 8 bases aligning to TRBD1. The CDR3 loop spans 14 amino acids. With V trimmed by 6 bases and J by 4 bases, 8 bases remained unmatched. Per germline, CDR1 MNHEY and CDR2 SMNVEV (reference sequence). CDR3: CASSLTGVLYEQYF. The CDR3 coding sequence is TGTGCCAGCAGCCTGACAGGGGTGCTTTACGAGCAGTACTTC.

This clone occurred a few times. The rearrangement links TRBV28 to TRBJ1-2; D is possibly TRBD1 (5 bases). Between the trimmed V and J ends, which lost 7 bases and 4 bases, there was a span of 16 bases. This CDR3 spans 14 amino acids. Germline lookup yields CDR1 MDHEN and CDR2 SYDVKM. The CDR3 region is CASTKGGGTYGYTF. The CDR3 coding sequence is TGTGCCAGCACCAAGGGTGGGGGGACCTATGGCTACACCTTC.

In this sample, this clone turned up once. V and J are TRBV19 and TRBJ2-3; D uncertain. This CDR3 region has 13 residues. The ends were cut back, 5 bases at V and 4 bases at J, with 10 bases in the middle. CDR1 is LNHDA, CDR2 SQIVND, per germline (reference sequence). CDR3 in amino acids: CASSYASADTQYF. Written as DNA, the CDR3 is TGTGCCAGTAGTTATGCTTCGGCAGATACGCAGTATTTT.

This chain links TRBV28 with TRBJ1-2; possibly TRBD1 for D (5 bases). The germline CDR1 and CDR2 sequences are MDHEN and SYDVKM. With 6 bases removed from V and 3 bases from J, the gap between germline ends came to 11 bases. The CDR3 is made up of 13 amino acids. CDR3 in DNA: TGTGCCAGCAGGATTGGGGGGGACTATGGCTACACCTTC. Amino acids: CASRIGGDYGYTF.

The CDR3 sequence is CASGPIRVGGNNEQFF. Written as DNA, the CDR3 is TGTGCTAGTGGTCCCATCAGGGTAGGGGGTAACAATGAGCAGTTCTTC. The rearrangement uses TRBV12-5 and TRBJ2-1; possible D gene TRBD1, 6 bases. Between the trimmed V and J ends, which lost 5 bases and 5 bases, there was a span of 19 bases. In germline, CDR1 is LGHNT, CDR2 FRNRAP. CDR3 size: 16 residues.

This clone was found many times. The chain carries TRBV4-1 and TRBJ2-3; D unresolved. V lost 6 bases, J lost 5 bases, and 12 bases lay in between. The CDR3 spans 13 residues. The germline V gene encodes CDR1 MGHRA and CDR2 YSYEKL. The CDR3 DNA reads TGCGCCAGCAGTGATCCGAAGAAAGATACGCAGTATTTT. Translating it yields CASSDPKKDTQYF.

The V gene is TRBV28, the J gene TRBJ2-7; perhaps TRBD1 as D (6 bases). This CDR3 spans 13 amino acids. Trimming stripped 6 bases from V and 6 bases from J, with 15 bases between. CDR1 is MDHEN, CDR2 SYDVKM, per germline. This CDR3 reads CASRDQGRSEQYF. The CDR3 nucleotides read TGTGCCAGCAGGGATCAGGGGCGCTCCGAGCAGTACTTC.

J is TRBJ2-2 and V is TRBV9; TRBD1 matches 11 bases. CDR3 length equals 15 residues. The V gene end was trimmed by 4 bases and the J gene end by 5 bases; junction bases not matched to a gene: 4. Germline-derived CDR1 and CDR2 are SGDLS and YYNGEE. Here the CDR3 reads CASSWGTGGTGELFF. Here the CDR3 DNA reads TGTGCCAGCAGCTGGGGGACAGGGGGAACCGGGGAGCTGTTTTTT.

This clone appeared a few times. The chain is built from TRBV19 and TRBJ1-2, with no clear D. The V gene's germline CDR1 is LNHDA and CDR2 SQIVND (reference sequence). This CDR3 has 13 residues. V lost 4 bases and J 4 bases, leaving 10 bases between the germline ends. CDR3 sequence reads: CASSNILSYGYTF. In DNA form, the CDR3 reads TGTGCCAGTAGTAACATCCTGAGCTATGGCTACACCTTC.

The rearrangement links TRBV12-5 to TRBJ2-7; no reliable D call. Germline V gene lookup returns CDR1 LGHNT and CDR2 FRNRAP. Trimming took 0 bases from V and 0 from J, leaving 12 bases between them. The CDR3 has 16 amino acids. CDR3 region: CASGLVILNYSYEQYF. The CDR3 nucleotides read TGTGCTAGTGGTTTGGTAATACTCAACTACTCCTACGAGCAGTACTTC.

Worth noting for this clone: The sample contains more than one DNA sequence encoding this CDR3. CDR3 nucleotide sequence: TGTGCCAGCAGTGGGACCCGGGAGACCCAGTACTTC. This sequence encodes CASSGTRETQYF. The chain recombines TRBV2 with TRBJ2-5; D call uncertain. The CDR3 has 12 residues. Looked up from germline, CDR1 is SNHLY and CDR2 is FYNNEI. V was clipped by 4 bases and J by 5 bases, with 8 bases between them.

The gene calls are TRBV19 and TRBJ1-1; 7 bases line up with TRBD1. Trimming took 7 bases from V and 1 from J; bases not matched to a gene: 6. The CDR3 is 14 residues long. CDR1 LNHDA and CDR2 SQIVND come from the germline V gene (reference sequence). Here the CDR3 reads CASKRDSGNTEAFF. The CDR3 DNA reads TGTGCCAGTAAGAGGGACAGCGGGAACACTGAAGCTTTCTTT.

V is TRBV23-1 and J is TRBJ2-7, with 7 nucleotides matching TRBD1. TRBV23-1 is an ORF, and what it does is uncertain. Trimming removed 10 bases from V and 4 bases from J; junction bases left unmatched: 16. The CDR3 totals 15 residues. For the CDR3, the DNA is TGCGCCACCGGGATAATACAGGGGAAGGATTACGAGCAGTACTTC. It encodes CATGIIQGKDYEQYF.

Details on this clone: Other DNA sequences in the sample encode the same CDR3. The chain uses TRBV19 and TRBJ2-5; no clear D. Germline CDR1 reads LNHDA; CDR2 reads SQIVND (reference sequence). V was clipped by 3 bases and J by 4 bases, with 6 bases between them. The CDR3 is 12 residues long. CDR3 protein: CASSIKGETQYF. CDR3 nucleotides: TGTGCCAGTAGTATCAAGGGAGAGACCCAGTACTTC.

This clone was found a few times. The V call is TRBV28, the J call TRBJ1-5, with D hard to call. The CDR3 totals 15 residues. V gave up 2 bases and J gave up 1 base, with 9 bases separating them. From germline, CDR1 is MDHEN and CDR2 SYDVKM. The CDR3 coding sequence is TGTGCCAGCAGTTTAGAAGAGAGAAGCAATCAGCCCCAGCATTTT. Encoded protein: CASSLEERSNQPQHF.